Listed below are T cell receptor beta chains from one sample, sequenced in a study of blood T cell repertoires in COVID-19. Some clones are missing from TCRdb's copy, which holds only in-frame ones; the method was immunoSEQ multiplex PCR. The repertoire holds 120,000 or so clones, with about 83% as singletons. Sequencing was done on a sample of peripheral blood. These receptors came from a man at least 80 years old with active or convalescent COVID-19. The CDR3 runs from the conserved cysteine through the conserved F or W. Each record gives: clone size, D gene, J gene, V gene, CDR3 DNA, CDR3 protein. D genes are given only for firm matches. Size is stated for part of the rows, as once, few or many counts, or as a class when the clone is expanded.

>-|TRBD2|TRBJ2-2|TRBV6-5
TGTGCCAGCAGTTACTATATAGCGGGGGGAACCGGGGAGCTGTTTTTT
CASSYYIAGGTGELFF
>-|-|TRBJ2-1|TRBV5-1
TGCGCCAGCAGCTTGGGAGTAACAGCTCACAATGAGCAGTTCTTC
CASSLGVTAHNEQFF
>-|-|TRBJ1-2|TRBV27
TGTGCCAGCAGCGGGACACCGAACTATGGCTACACCTTC
CASSGTPNYGYTF
>-|-|TRBJ1-4|TRBV7-3
TGTGCCAGCACCCCGAGGGTACGGGAAAAACTGTTTTTT
CASTPRVREKLFF
>-|TRBD1|TRBJ1-1|TRBV5-4
TGTGCCAGCAGCCCAGGGGGGCGCGTGATGCCTGAAGCTTTCTTT
CASSPGGRVMPEAFF
>-|-|TRBJ1-2|TRBV11-1
TGTGCCAGCAGCCCCGGACTCTCTAACTATGGCTACACCTTC
CASSPGLSNYGYTF
>-|-|TRBJ2-5|TRBV2
TGTGCCAGCAGTACCAGGGGAATAGAGACCCAGTACTTC
CASSTRGIETQYF
>-|-|TRBJ2-2|TRBV11-2
TGTGCCAGCAGAAAGGGGAACGGGGAGCTGTTTTTT
CASRKGNGELFF
>-|TRBD1|TRBJ2-7|TRBV7-2
TGTGCCAGCAGCTTTACAGGGGACGAGCAGTACTTC
CASSFTGDEQYF
>few|-|TRBJ1-3|TRBV6-5
TGTGCCAGCGAACCGGTCTCTGGAAACACCATATATTTT
CASEPVSGNTIYF
>-|TRBD1|TRBJ2-1|TRBV6-4
TGTGCCAGCAGTGAGGGACAGGGTGGAGTTGAGCAGTTCTTC
CASSEGQGGVEQFF
>-|-|TRBJ2-1|TRBV7-9
TGTGCCAGCAGCCCCCAGATCTCTGGTTCCTACAATGAGCAGTTCTTC
CASSPQISGSYNEQFF
>-|TRBD2|TRBJ2-1|TRBV29-1
TGCAGCGTTGAGGGCGGGGGGGGACTACGTGAGCAGTTCTTC
CSVEGGGGLREQFF
>-|-|TRBJ2-1|TRBV3-1/TRBV3-2
TGTGCCAGCAGCTCGCCAGGGTTCTTGTCCAATGAGCAGTTCTTC
CASSSPGFLSNEQFF
>-|-|TRBJ2-7|TRBV21-1
TGTGCCAGCAGCGCTGTGGACAGGGCGCACTACGAGCAGTACTTC
CASSAVDRAHYEQYF
>-|-|TRBJ1-2|TRBV4-3
TGCGCCAGCAGCCAAGATCTTGAGGCGGAGGGCTACACCTTC
CASSQDLEAEGYTF
>-|-|TRBJ2-3|TRBV19
TGTGCCAGTAGCGCGAGCCCCGCGGGGAATACGCAGTATTTT
CASSASPAGNTQYF
>-|TRBD2|TRBJ2-7|TRBV7-8
TGTGCCAGCAGCTTAGTGGTAGCGGGAGCCTACGAGCAGTACTTC
CASSLVVAGAYEQYF
>-|TRBD1|TRBJ1-2|TRBV10-3
TGTGCCATCAGACCCGGGACAGATAACTATGGCTACACCTTC
CAIRPGTDNYGYTF
>-|TRBD1|TRBJ1-1|TRBV2
TGTGCCAGCCTCGGGCAGGGGGGCACTGAAGCTTTCTTT
CASLGQGGTEAFF
>few|TRBD2|TRBJ2-7|TRBV4-1
TGCGCCAGCAGCTTTCTAGCGGGGGTCCCTTACGAGCAGTACTTC
CASSFLAGVPYEQYF
>-|-|TRBJ2-2|TRBV3-1/TRBV3-2
TGTGCCAGCAGCCTAGGACAGACCGGATACGGGGAGCTGTTTTTT
CASSLGQTGYGELFF
>-|-|TRBJ2-5|TRBV27
TGTGCCAGCAGAACAGGGATAGCCGGGACCCAGTACTTC
CASRTGIAGTQYF
>-|-|TRBJ1-5|TRBV4-3
TGCGCCAGCAGCCAAGATATCGGGGGGACCTATCAGCCCCAGCATTTT
CASSQDIGGTYQPQHF
>-|-|TRBJ1-6|TRBV11-2
TGTGCCAGCAGCCTAATTTCCTATAATTCACCCCTCCACTTT
CASSLISYNSPLHF
>-|-|TRBJ2-3|TRBV7-9
TGTGCCAGCAGCTCATCTAGAAGGGGTAGGGATACGCAGTATTTT
CASSSSRRGRDTQYF
>-|-|TRBJ2-1|TRBV7-2
TGTGCCAGCAGCTTAGCGAGCAGGGTGAATGAGCAGTTCTTC
CASSLASRVNEQFF
>many|TRBD1|TRBJ2-7|TRBV15
TGTGCCACCAGCAGAGATCACGGGACAGCCTACGAGCAGTACTTC
CATSRDHGTAYEQYF
>few|TRBD1|TRBJ1-6|TRBV27
TGTGCCAGCAGTTTAAGCGGACAGGCAAACTATAATTCACCCCTCCACTTT
CASSLSGQANYNSPLHF
>-|-|TRBJ2-5|TRBV27
TGTGCCAGCAGTTTTGGGGCAGGGTCAGAGACCCAGTACTTC
CASSFGAGSETQYF
>few|-|TRBJ1-5|TRBV4-2
TGTGCCAGCAGCCAGACCTACTCGGGGGGCAATCAGCCCCAGCATTTT
CASSQTYSGGNQPQHF
>-|-|TRBJ2-5|TRBV15
TGTGCCACCAGCAGGTCGGGGGGCACCCAAGAGACCCAGTACTTC
CATSRSGGTQETQYF